Presented here are 24 T cell receptor beta chains from one specimen sequenced in a study of CD8+ T cells in alopecia areata. As to treatment: oral pan-JAK inhibitor, 5-10 mg twice daily. As the sequencing template, cDNA was produced by extracting RNA and reverse transcribing it. Produced via immunoSEQ multiplex PCR; TCRdb's table is partial and in-frame only. Of 95,000 to 110,000 clones detected, 85% to 90% appear once; the ten largest clones hold roughly 11%. Material: CD8+ T cells sorted from blood, obtained around week 30, from a patient treated with tofacitinib. The receptor source for this set is a human donor with alopecia areata.

The rearrangement links TRBV7-9 to TRBJ2-7, with 7 positions matching TRBD1. The J segment lost 3 bases and the V segment lost 6 bases, leaving 2 bases of the junction unmatched. Germline V gene sequence: CDR1 SEHNR, CDR2 FQNEAQ (reference sequence). The CDR3 extends over 12 amino acids. Here the CDR3 reads CASSGQVYEQYF. CDR3 coding DNA: TGTGCCAGCAGTGGACAGGTCTACGAGCAGTACTTC.

This clone showed up just once. V and J are TRBV19 and TRBJ2-7; D possibly corresponds to TRBD2 (6 bases). Germline loops: CDR1 LNHDA, CDR2 SQIVND (reference sequence). The CDR3 spans 17 residues. Trimming took off 2 bases at V and 2 bases at J, with 19 bases between the two ends. The CDR3 here is CASSILPLTSPTYEQYF. Written as DNA, the CDR3 is TGTGCCAGTAGTATATTACCGCTGACTAGTCCGACCTACGAGCAGTACTTC.

The genes are TRBV7-9 and TRBJ1-4, with D perhaps TRBD1 (5 bases). V gave up 7 bases and J gave up 5 bases, with 14 bases separating them. In germline, CDR1 is SEHNR, CDR2 FQNEAQ (reference sequence). This CDR3 has 14 residues. CDR3 loop: CASTSGTVNEKLFF. The CDR3, as DNA: TGTGCCAGCACAAGTGGGACGGTGAATGAAAAACTGTTTTTT.

The gene calls are TRBV9 and TRBJ2-6; the D gene is possibly TRBD1 (6 bases). Germline V CDR1 and CDR2: SGDLS, YYNGEE. V was cut by 1 base and J by 0 bases, with 17 bases left in between. This CDR3 spans 19 amino acids. CDR3 sequence: CASSVPPGQRSSGANVLTF. In nucleotides, the CDR3 is TGTGCCAGCAGCGTACCCCCCGGACAGAGAAGCTCTGGGGCCAACGTCCTGACTTTC.

The chain is built from TRBV27 and TRBJ2-7; 8 bases match TRBD1. V was clipped by 5 bases and J by 5 bases; unmatched bases: 8. The CDR3 has 14 amino acids. Germline values: CDR1 MNHEY, CDR2 SMNVEV (reference sequence). CDR3 DNA sequence: TGTGCCAGCAGTCCCGGGACAGGCGGACACGAGCAGTACTTC. It specifies CASSPGTGGHEQYF.

This chain uses TRBV30 with TRBJ2-5; D tentatively fits TRBD1 or TRBD2 (5 bases each). Per the germline V gene, CDR1 is GTSNPN and CDR2 is SVGIG (reference sequence). There are 14 residues in the CDR3. The CDR3, as DNA: TGTGCAACGACGCGTGGGGGAGACATGGAGACCCAGTACTTC. It specifies CATTRGGDMETQYF.

The genes are TRBV7-8 and TRBJ1-5, with D uncertain. Trimming pared 2 bases from V and 1 base from J, leaving 9 bases between. In germline, CDR1 is SGHVS, CDR2 FQNEAQ. The CDR3 extends over 15 amino acids. Here the CDR3 reads CASSLPAISNQPQHF. The DNA of the CDR3 is TGTGCCAGCAGCTTACCGGCGATCAGCAATCAGCCCCAGCATTTT.

The chain uses TRBV9 and TRBJ2-3; D is perhaps TRBD2 (5 bases). The CDR3 is 16 residues long. Germline CDR1 SGDLS, CDR2 YYNGEE. The V gene lost 0 bases and the J gene lost 0 bases, with 11 bases spanning the gap. CDR3 residues: CASSVETRSSTDTQYF. CDR3 nucleotide sequence: TGTGCCAGCAGCGTAGAAACTAGGAGTAGCACAGATACGCAGTATTTT.

This chain connects TRBV4-2 to TRBJ1-2; D call uncertain. This CDR3 is built from 14 residues. Germline V CDR1 and CDR2: LGHNA, YNFKEQ. V was cut by 1 base and J by 3 bases, with 9 bases left in between. For the CDR3, the DNA is TGTGCCAGCAGCCAAGGTGAGGGAGACTATGGCTACACCTTC. Protein product: CASSQGEGDYGYTF.

The gene calls are TRBV6-5 and TRBJ2-1, with 9 bases identical to TRBD2. Unmatched junction bases numbered 4, after V lost 3 bases and J lost 7 bases. This CDR3 is 14 amino acids long. The germline gives CDR1 MNHEY, CDR2 SVGAGI. This CDR3 reads CASSYAGGKNEQFF. The CDR3 bases are TGTGCCAGCAGTTATGCGGGGGGGAAGAATGAGCAGTTCTTC.

This chain joins TRBV5-1 and TRBJ1-3; D is undetermined. The CDR3 is 16 residues long. Germline CDR1 is SGHRS and CDR2 is YFSETQ. V gave up 4 bases and J gave up 0 bases, with 14 bases separating them. The CDR3 loop is CASSGGVESSGNTIYF. CDR3 sequence (DNA): TGCGCCAGCAGCGGCGGAGTGGAGTCCTCTGGAAACACCATATATTTT.

This clone came up a few times. V usage is TRBV7-2 and J usage is TRBJ2-7, with a possible D match to TRBD1 (6 bases). V lost 5 bases to trimming and J lost 1 base, with 18 bases between them. The CDR3 contains 16 residues. Germline CDR1 reads SGHTA; CDR2 reads FQGNSA. The CDR3 coding sequence is TGTGCCAGCAGCGCCCGCCCCGGGACAAGTTCCTACGAGCAGTACTTC. It is translated as CASSARPGTSSYEQYF.

This chain connects TRBV30 to TRBJ2-7, with TRBD1 matching 7 bases. The junction had 1 base not matched to a gene; V was cut back by 2 bases and J by 3 bases. Germline V gene sequence: CDR1 GTSNPN, CDR2 SVGIG (reference sequence). The CDR3 spans 12 residues. CDR3 coding DNA: TGTGCCTGGAGTAGGGACAGCTACGAGCAGTACTTC. It encodes CAWSRDSYEQYF.

There are a few counts of this clone. The chain links TRBV9 to TRBJ1-5; no firm D call. Per germline, CDR1 SGDLS and CDR2 YYNGEE. V was trimmed by 0 bases and J by 1 base, leaving 8 bases between them. The CDR3 length is 15 residues. CDR3 amino acids: CASSVGGSSNQPQHF. The CDR3 nucleotides are TGTGCCAGCAGCGTAGGAGGAAGCAGCAATCAGCCCCAGCATTTT.

The gene calls are TRBV5-4 and TRBJ2-1; D gene unclear. V was clipped by 0 bases and J by 6 bases, with 1 base between them. CDR1 is SGHNT and CDR2 is YYREEE in the germline V gene (reference sequence). This CDR3 is 11 amino acids long. CDR3 sequence: CASSLANEQFF. The CDR3 region has the DNA TGTGCCAGCAGCTTGGCCAATGAGCAGTTCTTC.

The CDR3 sequence: CASSLGLAEQETQYF. In nucleotides, the CDR3 is TGTGCCAGCAGCTTAGGGCTAGCGGAACAAGAGACCCAGTACTTC. The chain combines TRBV11-2 with TRBJ2-5; 7 nucleotides line up with TRBD2. The germline V gene has CDR1 SGHAT and CDR2 FQNNGV. The junction had 4 bases not matched to a gene; V was cut back by 1 base and J by 2 bases. This CDR3 region has 15 residues.

The genes are TRBV9 and TRBJ2-7; 11 nucleotides align to TRBD1. Trimming at V came to 0 bases and at J to 2 bases, leaving 1 base not matched to a gene. The CDR3 runs 15 residues. The germline V gene encodes CDR1 SGDLS and CDR2 YYNGEE. The CDR3 DNA is TGTGCCAGCAGCGTAGAGGGACAGGGGGCCTACGAGCAGTACTTC. Encoded protein: CASSVEGQGAYEQYF.

This clone was detected once. CDR3 region: CSVGTGGNTGELFF. CDR3 coding DNA: TGCAGCGTCGGGACAGGGGGGAACACCGGGGAGCTGTTTTTT. This chain uses TRBV29-1 with TRBJ2-2, with 11 positions matching TRBD1. The CDR3 length is 14 residues. Unmatched junction bases numbered 1, after V lost 6 bases and J lost 1 base. Per the germline V gene, CDR1 is SQVTM and CDR2 is ANQGSEA.

V gene TRBV30 combines with J gene TRBJ1-1, with 11 bases lining up with TRBD1. Trimming removed 2 bases from V and 0 bases from J; junction bases left unmatched: 5. There are 16 residues in the CDR3. Germline-derived CDR1 and CDR2 are GTSNPN and SVGIG (reference sequence). CDR3 region: CAWSWGQGVMNTEAFF. The CDR3 DNA sequence: TGTGCCTGGAGTTGGGGACAGGGGGTTATGAACACTGAAGCTTTCTTT. Combining the CDR3 with reference TRBV30 and TRBJ1-1 gives the whole variable domain SQTIHQWPATLVQPVGSPLSLECTVEGTSNPNLYWYRQAAGRGLQLLFYSVGIGQISSEVPQNLSASRPQDRQFILSSKKLLLSDSGFYLCAWSWGQGVMNTEAFFGQGTRLTVV.

V gene TRBV6-5 combines with J gene TRBJ1-1, with TRBD1 as a possible D gene (6 bases). CDR1 and CDR2 from the germline V gene are MNHEY and SVGAGI. V lost 0 bases and J lost 3, with 8 bases in between. CDR3 size: 14 residues. This chain's CDR3 is CASSYSQGHTEAFF. For the CDR3, the DNA is TGTGCCAGCAGTTACTCACAGGGTCACACTGAAGCTTTCTTT.

The gene calls are TRBV5-1 and TRBJ2-5; the D is unclear. The V end was cut by 4 bases, the J end by 3 bases, with 10 bases between. Germline CDR1 SGHRS, CDR2 YFSETQ. The CDR3 runs to 13 residues. The DNA of the CDR3 is TGCGCCAGCAGCCCCCCGGCCGAAGAGACCCAGTACTTC. Translating gives CASSPPAEETQYF.

The V and J genes are TRBV7-9 and TRBJ2-2; D call uncertain. The germline V gene encodes CDR1 SEHNR and CDR2 FQNEAQ (reference sequence). This CDR3 is 16 amino acids long. The germline V and J ends were trimmed by 2 bases and 1 base, with 11 bases remaining between them. The CDR3 DNA follows: TGTGCCAGCAGCTTATTTACCCGGATGAACACCGGGGAGCTGTTTTTT. This codes for CASSLFTRMNTGELFF.

This chain connects TRBV6-1 to TRBJ2-7; D may match TRBD1 or TRBD2 (5 bases each). The CDR3 spans 17 residues. Trimming removed 4 bases at V and 4 bases at J, with 23 bases between. Germline-derived CDR1 and CDR2 are MNHNS and SASEGT. The CDR3 reads CASSVYPAGDGRYEQYF. For the CDR3, the DNA is TGTGCCAGCAGTGTCTACCCCGCCGGGGACGGCCGTTACGAGCAGTACTTC.

The chain is built from TRBV14 and TRBJ1-2, with D unclear. The V end lost 0 bases, the J end lost 4 bases, and 15 bases lay between the germline ends. CDR1 and CDR2 (germline): SGHDN, FVKESK. This CDR3 is built from 16 residues. As DNA, the CDR3 is TGTGCCAGCAGCCAAGATAGGCAGCCTTCCGGCTATGGCTACACCTTC. Its protein is CASSQDRQPSGYGYTF.